The 8 T cell receptor beta chains below were found in one sample sequenced in a study of blood T cell repertoires in COVID-19. Method: immunoSEQ multiplex PCR; TCRdb's copy keeps in-frame clones and lacks some. There are a few hundred thousand clones in the sample; approximately 91% occur only once, and around 2% lies in the top ten. Sequencing used peripheral blood. The source of these receptors is a middle-aged man with acute or convalescent COVID-19.

This sequence joins TRBV29-1 and TRBJ2-1; 12 nucleotides line up with TRBD2. CDR3 size: 15 residues. Germline values: CDR1 SQVTM, CDR2 ANQGSEA. The V segment lost 4 bases and the J segment 9 bases; nucleotides outside the gene matches: 10. The CDR3 here is CSVGLSSGGAGEQFF. The CDR3 DNA is TGCAGCGTTGGTCTTTCTAGCGGGGGGGCCGGTGAGCAGTTCTTC.

A few counts support this clone. The chain recombines TRBV27 with TRBJ2-2; 9 bases are shared with TRBD1. The CDR3 contains 15 residues. Germline-derived CDR1 and CDR2 are MNHEY and SMNVEV (reference sequence). V dropped 10 bases and J dropped 6; count of bases not matched to a gene: 12. This CDR3 reads CATKRGDRDSGELFF. As DNA, the CDR3 is TGTGCCACCAAGAGAGGGGACAGGGATTCCGGGGAGCTGTTTTTT.

This chain links TRBV2 with TRBJ2-5; 7 bases agree with TRBD2. J was trimmed by 5 bases and V by 0 bases; bases with no gene match: 9. The germline CDR1 and CDR2 sequences are SNHLY and FYNNEI. This CDR3 comprises 16 residues. The CDR3 spells CASSEALGGEWETQYF. The CDR3 DNA sequence: TGTGCCAGCAGTGAAGCGCTGGGGGGGGAGTGGGAGACCCAGTACTTC.

The chain carries TRBV5-5 and TRBJ2-3, with 10 positions matching TRBD2. CDR3 length equals 16 residues. Germline V lookup: CDR1 SGHKS, CDR2 YYEKEE (reference sequence). Trimming took 4 bases from V and 0 from J; bases not matched to a gene: 5. In DNA form, the CDR3 reads TGTGCCAGCAGCCTAGATAGCGGGGGGAGCACAGATACGCAGTATTTT. This codes for CASSLDSGGSTDTQYF. The whole variable domain, filled in from reference TRBV5-5 and TRBJ2-3, reads DAGVTQSPTHLIKTRGQQVTLRCSPISGHKSVSWYQQVLGQGPQFIFQYYEKEERGRGNFPDRFSARQFPNYSSELNVNALLLGDSALYLCASSLDSGGSTDTQYFGPGTRLTVL.

The chain carries TRBV5-6 and TRBJ1-2, with 7 bases identical to TRBD1. Germline lookup yields CDR1 SGHDT and CDR2 YYEEEE. The CDR3 has 14 amino acids. Trimming removed 2 bases from V and 2 bases from J; junction bases left unmatched: 3. The CDR3 region has the DNA TGTGCCAGCAGCTTCGGACAGGCAAACTATGGCTACACCTTC. Translated, it gives CASSFGQANYGYTF.

This CDR3 is CASSLERGTGNTEAFF. CDR3 in DNA: TGTGCCAGCAGCTTGGAGCGGGGGACGGGGAACACTGAAGCTTTCTTT. V usage is TRBV7-2 and J usage is TRBJ1-1, with a tentative D call TRBD1 (5 bases). Between the trimmed V and J ends, which lost 3 bases and 1 base, there was a span of 15 bases. CDR3 length equals 16 residues. The germline gives CDR1 SGHTA, CDR2 FQGNSA.

In regard to this clone: Other DNA sequences in this specimen translate into the identical CDR3. The chain carries TRBV5-1 and TRBJ2-7; D is ambiguous. Germline V gene sequence: CDR1 SGHRS, CDR2 YFSETQ. V was clipped by 0 bases and J by 4 bases, with 5 bases between them. This CDR3 contains 12 residues. This chain's CDR3 is CASSLDGYEQYF. The CDR3, as DNA: TGCGCCAGCAGCTTGGACGGTTACGAGCAGTACTTC.

The rearrangement links TRBV2 to TRBJ1-3; D is perhaps TRBD1 (5 bases). Trimming pared 1 base from V and 2 bases from J, leaving 9 bases between. The CDR3 runs to 15 residues. Germline-derived CDR1 and CDR2 are SNHLY and FYNNEI. The CDR3 region is CASSEDRRTGNTIYF. The CDR3 region has the DNA TGTGCCAGCAGTGAAGACAGGAGAACTGGAAACACCATATATTTT.